Shown below are 2 T cell receptor beta chains from a single sample sequenced in a study of T cell responses to AZD1222 COVID-19 vaccine (dated by TCRdb to the early 2020s). Library preparation employed the immunoSEQ multiplex PCR assay. Drawn from immuneACCESS, this table holds only the in-frame rearrangements with V and J called that TCRdb kept. Clones are partly lost; checked studies trace under half to an unresolved V gene and leave the rest unexplained. In this sample the table shows 85,000 to 100,000 clones, 70% to 80% of which occur a single time. 20% to 25% of the sample is taken by the ten largest. The time point label corresponds to: baseline before first vaccination. The material was peripheral blood, obtained on day 0 of AZD1222 vaccination. These receptors all come from an adult in good health.

The J gene is TRBJ2-5, the V gene TRBV30; D is uncertain. V gave up 0 bases and J gave up 2 bases, with 10 bases separating them. This CDR3 contains 14 residues. Germline V gene lookup returns CDR1 GTSNPN and CDR2 SVGIG (reference sequence). The CDR3 spells CAWSVLTAQETQYF. CDR3 DNA sequence: TGTGCCTGGAGTGTACTGACTGCACAAGAGACCCAGTACTTC.

The chain links TRBV6-2 or TRBV6-3 to TRBJ1-5, with D perhaps matching TRBD1 (6 bases). The CDR3 loop spans 16 amino acids. The ends were cut back, 0 bases at V and 7 bases at J, with 16 bases in the middle. Per the germline V gene, CDR1 is MNHEY and CDR2 is SVGEGT. The DNA for the CDR3 is TGTGCCAGCAGTTACTCGCTGTCTCAGGGGATCCAGCCCCAGCATTTT. It yields the protein CASSYSLSQGIQPQHF.